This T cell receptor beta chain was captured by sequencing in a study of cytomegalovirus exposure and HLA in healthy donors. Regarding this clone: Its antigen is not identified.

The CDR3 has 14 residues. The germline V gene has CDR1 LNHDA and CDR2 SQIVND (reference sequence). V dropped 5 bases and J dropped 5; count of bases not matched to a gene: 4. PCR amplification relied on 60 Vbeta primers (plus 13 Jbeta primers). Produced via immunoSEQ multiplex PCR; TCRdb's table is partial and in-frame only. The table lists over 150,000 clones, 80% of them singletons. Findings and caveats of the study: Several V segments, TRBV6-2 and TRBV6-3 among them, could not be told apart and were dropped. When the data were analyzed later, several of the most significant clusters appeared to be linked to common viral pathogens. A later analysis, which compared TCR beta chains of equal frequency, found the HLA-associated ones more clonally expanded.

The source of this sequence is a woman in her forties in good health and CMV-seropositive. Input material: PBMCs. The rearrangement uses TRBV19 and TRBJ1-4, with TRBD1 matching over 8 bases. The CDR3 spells CASSDRGGNEKLFF. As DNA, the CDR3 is TGTGCCAGTAGTGACAGGGGAGGGAATGAAAAACTGTTTTTT.